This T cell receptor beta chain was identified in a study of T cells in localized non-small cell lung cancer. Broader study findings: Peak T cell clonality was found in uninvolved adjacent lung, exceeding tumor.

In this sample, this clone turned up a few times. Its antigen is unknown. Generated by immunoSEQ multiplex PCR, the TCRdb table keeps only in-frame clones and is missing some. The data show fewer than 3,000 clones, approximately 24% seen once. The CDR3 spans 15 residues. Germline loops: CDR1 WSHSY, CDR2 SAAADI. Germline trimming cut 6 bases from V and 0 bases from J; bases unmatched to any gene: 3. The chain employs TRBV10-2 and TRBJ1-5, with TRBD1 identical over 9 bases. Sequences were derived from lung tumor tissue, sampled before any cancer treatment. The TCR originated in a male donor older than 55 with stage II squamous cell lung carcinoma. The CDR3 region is CASRQGASSNQPQHF. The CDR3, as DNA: TGCGCCAGCAGACAGGGGGCTTCTAGCAATCAGCCCCAGCATTTT.